This T cell receptor (beta chain) was profiled in a study of blood T cell repertoires in COVID-19. Study context: Samples representing acute and convalescent COVID-19 were sourced from the United States, Italy and Spain. Sources were T cells, B-cell-depleted T cells, or PBMCs; the material itself was cDNA or gDNA.

Under the authors' procedure: For nucleated cells, counts were estimated from reference gene primer amplification. The method was immunoSEQ multiplex PCR; TCRdb's version includes in-frame clones alone and lacks a portion of them. Clonal size and the V and J genes are those of that table, whereas D and trimming came from the DNA. Of about 190,000 clones in the sample, roughly four fifths are singletons; the top ten hold roughly 6.1%. In its sample, this clone was seen a few times. Between the trimmed V and J ends, which lost 4 bases and 2 bases, there was a span of 12 bases. Germline CDR1 and CDR2: GTSNPN and SVGIG (reference sequence). This CDR3 is built from 13 residues.

The chain links TRBV30 to TRBJ2-7; a weak D match, TRBD1 (6 bases). The origin of this receptor is a woman aged 40 to 50 with acute or convalescent COVID-19. The sequencing sample was made of peripheral blood. The CDR3 DNA reads as TGTGCCTGGACCCCGACAGGACCCTACGAGCAGTACTTC. Translating gives CAWTPTGPYEQYF.